A selection of T cell receptor beta chains follows, all from one sample in a study of metastatic and nonmetastatic thyroid tumors. TCRdb re-called the PCR reads via MiXCR. The table has approximately 35,000 clones, about a tenth seen once. The sequencing sample was made of blood. The receptors originated from a female donor with papillary thyroid cancer or a benign thyroid nodule (not recorded which). Some clones in this sample may be carry-over from other donors' samples. Both conserved end residues are part of each CDR3. D genes are given only for firm matches. The size entry is marked missing in some rows and otherwise reads once, few, many or a size class.

j_call d_call v_call clone_size cdr3_aa cdr3_nt
TRBJ1-2 TRBD1 TRBV25-1 many CASSELTGLYTF TGTGCCAGCAGTGAATTGACAGGGCTCTACACCTTC
TRBJ2-3 - TRBV5-5 many CASSENDRRTDTQYF TGTGCCAGCAGCGAAAATGACAGACGCACAGATACGCAGTATTTT
TRBJ1-4 - TRBV18 many CASSRYSRAGNEKLFF TGTGCCAGCTCTCGCTACTCGCGGGCGGGTAATGAAAAACTGTTTTTT
TRBJ2-3 - TRBV7-3 many CASSFPPRLANTWPDTQYF TGTGCCAGCAGCTTCCCCCCACGACTGGCTAATACCTGGCCAGATACGCAGTATTTT
TRBJ2-7 TRBD1 TRBV2 many CASSSTGDTYEQYF TGTGCCAGCAGTTCGACAGGGGACACCTACGAGCAGTACTTC
TRBJ2-5 - TRBV7-6 many CASSLNTRETQYF TGTGCCAGCAGCCTGAATACAAGAGAGACCCAGTACTTC
TRBJ2-1 - TRBV7-2 many CASSLSVHEQFF TGTGCCAGCAGCTTATCGGTTCATGAGCAGTTCTTC
TRBJ2-2 - TRBV10-1 many CASRGHHGELFF TGCGCCAGCAGGGGACACCACGGGGAGCTGTTTTTT
TRBJ2-7 TRBD2 TRBV6-1 - CASSEGTSSYEQYF TGTGCCAGCAGTGAAGGGACTAGCTCCTACGAGCAGTACTTC
TRBJ1-1 - TRBV7-2 many CASSLDLQGWVGAFF TGTGCCAGCAGCTTGGATTTACAAGGCTGGGTGGGAGCTTTCTTT
TRBJ2-3 - TRBV30 many CAWGIEGDGTDTQYF TGTGCCTGGGGGATCGAGGGGGATGGCACAGATACGCAGTATTTT
TRBJ1-1 - TRBV6-2/TRBV6-3 many CASSYGGGTEAFF TGTGCCAGCAGTTACGGGGGAGGGACTGAAGCTTTCTTT
TRBJ2-7 - TRBV30 - CAWSEDDILEQYF TGTGCCTGGAGTGAGGATGACATCCTCGAGCAGTACTTC
TRBJ2-3 TRBD1 TRBV5-1 many CASSLGQGVRQDTQYF TGCGCCAGCAGCCTGGGACAGGGGGTCCGACAGGATACGCAGTATTTT
TRBJ1-1 - TRBV6-5 many CASSYPTGIGTEAFF TGTGCCAGCAGTTACCCTACAGGAATCGGCACTGAAGCTTTCTTT
TRBJ2-1 TRBD1 TRBV7-9 many CASSTWTGGYNEQFF TGTGCCAGCAGCACGTGGACAGGGGGCTACAATGAGCAGTTCTTC
TRBJ1-5 - TRBV6-6 - CASSYSGGGNQPQHF TGTGCCAGCAGTTACTCAGGTGGGGGCAATCAGCCCCAGCATTTT
TRBJ1-2 TRBD1 TRBV29-1 many CSVATGGLGYTF TGCAGCGTTGCTACAGGGGGCCTTGGCTACACCTTC
TRBJ1-5 - TRBV11-2 - CASSLGPGSNQPQHF TGTGCCAGCAGCTTAGGTCCAGGGAGTAATCAGCCCCAACATTTT
TRBJ2-3 TRBD2 TRBV6-2/TRBV6-3 medium-sized CASRGGIEADTQYF TGTGCCAGCAGGGGGGGGATAGAAGCAGATACGCAGTATTTT
TRBJ1-5 - TRBV6-2/TRBV6-3 many CASRPLSNQPQHF TGTGCCAGCAGGCCCCTAAGCAATCAGCCCCAGCATTTT
TRBJ2-7 - TRBV24-1 few CATSDPDSYEQYF TGTGCCACCAGTGACCCGGACAGCTACGAGCAGTACTTC
TRBJ2-4 TRBD2 TRBV5-1 many CASSLGGGNIQYF TGCGCCAGCAGCTTGGGCGGGGGAAACATTCAGTACTTC
TRBJ2-3 - TRBV11-3 - CASSLPRGTDTQYF TGTGCCAGCAGCCTCCCGCGAGGCACAGATACGCAGTATTTT
TRBJ2-5 - TRBV6-1 few CASSEKGLLVQETQYF TGTGCCAGCAGTGAGAAAGGACTCCTAGTCCAAGAGACCCAGTACTTC
TRBJ2-7 - TRBV20-1 many CSARALGTPSYEQYF TGCAGTGCTAGAGCCCTGGGCACGCCGTCCTACGAGCAGTACTTC
TRBJ1-2 - TRBV11-2 many CASSLGGSGGGYTF TGTGCCAGCAGCTTAGGAGGTTCGGGTGGTGGCTACACCTTC
TRBJ1-5 - TRBV12-3/TRBV12-4 medium-sized CASSSTVANQPQHF TGTGCCAGCAGTTCTACGGTTGCAAATCAGCCCCAGCATTTT
TRBJ2-2 TRBD1 TRBV5-1 many CASSLAQGQGGTGELFF TGCGCCAGCAGCTTGGCCCAAGGACAGGGGGGCACCGGGGAGCTGTTTTTT
TRBJ1-2 TRBD1 TRBV5-1 many CASSGQGYDYGYTF TGCGCCAGCAGCGGACAGGGGTATGACTATGGCTACACCTTC
TRBJ1-3 TRBD1 TRBV6-2/TRBV6-3 medium-sized CASSSLTGINTIYF TGTGCCAGCAGTTCTCTGACAGGGATCAACACCATATATTTT
TRBJ1-1 - TRBV13 many CASSNGGNTEAFF TGTGCCAGCAGCAACGGGGGGAACACTGAAGCTTTCTTT
TRBJ1-4 TRBD1 TRBV7-9 many CASSLEGGAGEKLFF TGTGCCAGCAGCTTAGAAGGGGGCGCGGGGGAAAAACTGTTTTTT
TRBJ2-1 - TRBV24-1 many CATSDSSERQFF TGTGCCACCAGTGATTCATCAGAGAGGCAGTTCTTC
TRBJ2-7 - TRBV7-9 many CASSSTPNYEQYF TGTGCCAGCAGCTCTACCCCGAACTACGAGCAGTACTTC
TRBJ2-5 - TRBV11-2 - CASSLGTDETQYF TGTGCCAGTAGCTTAGGGACCGACGAGACCCAGTACTTC
TRBJ1-2 - TRBV4-3 many CASSQERKGGGYTF TGCGCCAGCAGCCAAGAAAGGAAGGGAGGCGGCTACACCTTC
TRBJ1-2 TRBD1 TRBV7-9 many CASRQQGAYGYTF TGTGCCAGCAGGCAGCAGGGGGCTTATGGCTACACCTTC
TRBJ2-3 - TRBV10-3 - CAIFTDTQYF TGTGCCATCTTTACAGATACGCAGTATTTT